One and the same sample provided the 24 T cell receptor beta chains below, sequenced in a study of regulatory T cells in long-lasting Graves disease. The time point here: persistent/refractory GD, antithyroid drugs over 5 years with positive TRAb. With RNA extracted from PBMCs as input, the TCR library was made. Through Arm-PCR of CDR3 regions and iRepertoire HTBI primers, TCR beta libraries were built. TCRdb reprocessed the multiplex PCR reads with MiXCR, giving one entry per CDR3 protein. This table holds about 400,000 distinct CDR3 sequences, less than 25% found once. Specimen: peripheral blood mononuclear cells (PBMCs), collected when the disease was refractory, from a patient treated with antithyroid drugs. The receptors come from a female donor with Graves disease.

This clonotype was seen a few times. The J gene is TRBJ2-2, the V gene TRBV20-1; D possibly corresponds to TRBD2 (6 bases). Germline values: CDR1 DFQATT, CDR2 SNEGSKA (reference sequence). This CDR3 region has 15 residues. Trimming took off 3 bases at V and 2 bases at J, with 13 bases between the two ends. CDR3 sequence (DNA): TGCAGTGCTAGGTACGGGAGTGCCAACACCGGGGAGCTGTTTTTT. The encoded protein is CSARYGSANTGELFF.

This clonotype was found a few times. V is TRBV7-2 and J is TRBJ2-2; D not certain. Germline values: CDR1 SGHTA, CDR2 FQGNSA. The CDR3 is made up of 13 amino acids. V gave up 1 base and J gave up 7 bases, with 7 bases separating them. CDR3 residues: CASSLGVIGELFF. CDR3 nucleotide sequence: TGTGCCAGCAGCTTAGGGGTCATCGGGGAGCTGTTTTTT.

This clonotype showed up many times. V and J are TRBV28 and TRBJ1-1, with 7 bases lining up with TRBD1. This CDR3 contains 15 residues. CDR1 is MDHEN and CDR2 is SYDVKM in the germline V gene. V gave up 3 bases and J gave up 0 bases; unmatched junction bases: 4. CDR3: CASSFLDRMNTEAFF. The CDR3 DNA reads TGTGCCAGCAGTTTTTTGGACAGGATGAACACTGAAGCTTTCTTT.

This clonotype has only a few counts. The chain couples TRBV29-1 to TRBJ1-1; D is possibly TRBD1 (5 bases). Trimming shortened V by 4 bases and J by 11 bases, and 11 bases separated the two germline ends. The CDR3 covers 10 residues. Germline lookup yields CDR1 SQVTM and CDR2 ANQGSEA. CDR3 sequence: CSVASGTAFF. As DNA, the CDR3 is TGCAGCGTTGCCTCAGGGACGGCTTTCTTT.

The chain employs TRBV7-9 and TRBJ2-7, with D perhaps matching TRBD2 (5 bases). The germline V gene has CDR1 SEHNR and CDR2 FQNEAQ (reference sequence). Trimming pared 4 bases from V and 3 bases from J, leaving 19 bases between. This CDR3 is 16 amino acids long. CDR3 bases: TGTGCCAGCAGCTGGGCGGAGGATGGGTCGGGCTACGAGCAGTACTTC. It translates to CASSWAEDGSGYEQYF. Based on the CDR3 plus reference TRBV7-9 and TRBJ2-7, the full variable domain is DTGVSQNPRHKITKRGQNVTFRCDPISEHNRLYWYRQTLGQGPEFLTYFQNEAQLEKSRLLSDRFSAERPKGSFSTLEIQRTEQGDSAMYLCASSWAEDGSGYEQYFGPGTRLTVT.

In its sample, this clonotype was seen a few times. The chain has TRBV11-2 and TRBJ2-1; D not resolved. This CDR3 region has 20 residues. Germline lookup yields CDR1 SGHAT and CDR2 FQNNGV. Between the trimmed V and J ends, which lost 1 base and 0 bases, there was a span of 22 bases. As DNA, the CDR3 is TGTGCCAGCAGCTTAGGCTACGACTTTAGCACCCAAGGCTCCTACAATGAGCAGTTCTTC. This sequence encodes CASSLGYDFSTQGSYNEQFF.

This clonotype was recorded many times. The chain couples TRBV28 to TRBJ2-7, with D perhaps matching TRBD2 (6 bases). Trimming pared 6 bases from V and 0 bases from J, leaving 9 bases between. Germline V gives CDR1 MDHEN, CDR2 SYDVKM. This CDR3 contains 13 residues. The CDR3, as DNA: TGTGCCAGCAGGTCGGAGGGCTCCTACGAGCAGTACTTC. Translating gives CASRSEGSYEQYF. Full variable domain (outside the CDR3, taken from reference TRBV28 and TRBJ2-7): DVKVTQSSRYLVKRTGEKVFLECVQDMDHENMFWYRQDPGLGLRLIYFSYDVKMKEKGDIPEGYSVSREKKERFSLILESASTNQTSMYLCASRSEGSYEQYFGPGTRLTVT.

Points on this clonotype: A much larger clone differs by one base, so this may be a read error. DNA for the CDR3: TGTGCCAGCAGTTGGGGACCGCATGCTTCCTTT. Amino acid sequence: CASSWGPHASF. The chain joins TRBV12-3 or TRBV12-4 to TRBJ1-1; D perhaps matches TRBD1 (5 bases). The CDR3 has 11 residues.

This clonotype was seen a few times. The CDR3 coding sequence is TGTGCCAGCAGCTTAGATGGACTAGCGGGAGTCGAGCAGTACTTC. Its protein is CASSLDGLAGVEQYF. The V call is TRBV7-2, the J call TRBJ2-7; 13 bases line up with TRBD2. Germline-derived CDR1 and CDR2 are SGHTA and FQGNSA. This CDR3 comprises 15 residues. The V and J ends lost 1 base and 6 bases, in that order; junction bases with no gene match: 3.

This clonotype was picked up many times. The chain joins TRBV28 to TRBJ2-7, with 7 positions matching TRBD1. CDR3 length: 19 residues. J was trimmed by 0 bases and V by 2 bases; bases with no gene match: 16. Germline CDR1 MDHEN, CDR2 SYDVKM. In nucleotides, the CDR3 is TGTGCCAGCAGTTTAAAGTCGTTGGGAAGGGGGCCCCTCTCCTACGAGCAGTACTTC. It yields the protein CASSLKSLGRGPLSYEQYF.

This clonotype has just a few counts. The chain carries TRBV6-4 and TRBJ2-7; D perhaps matches TRBD2 (6 bases). CDR1 is MRHNA and CDR2 is SNTAGT in the germline V gene. Trimming took off 3 bases at V and 7 bases at J, with 16 bases between the two ends. This CDR3 comprises 14 residues. DNA of the CDR3: TGTGCCAGCAGTGATCCGGGACTGACGAGGGAGCAGTACTTC. Its protein product is CASSDPGLTREQYF.

This clonotype appeared many times. CDR3 protein: CASSFRGDEKLFF. CDR3 nucleotides: TGTGCCAGCAGTTTTAGGGGGGACGAAAAACTGTTTTTT. The genes are TRBV28 and TRBJ1-4; tentative D call: TRBD1 (6 bases). The CDR3 is made up of 13 amino acids. CDR1 is MDHEN, CDR2 SYDVKM, per germline. V shed 3 bases and J shed 8 bases, with 10 bases lying between them.

This rearrangement joins TRBV5-1 to TRBJ2-7; TRBD2 agrees at 10 bases. Losses at the gene ends were 2 bases for V and 3 bases for J; bases not matched to a gene: 5. CDR1 and CDR2 (germline): SGHRS, YFSETQ. This CDR3 is 15 amino acids long. CDR3 sequence (DNA): TGCGCCAGCAGCTTCGACAGACTAGCGGGCTACGAGCAGTACTTC. Translation: CASSFDRLAGYEQYF.

The J gene is TRBJ2-7, the V gene TRBV28; 9 bases match TRBD1. This CDR3 comprises 15 residues. The trim removed 5 bases at V and 2 bases at J, leaving 7 bases unmatched. Germline V gene sequence: CDR1 MDHEN, CDR2 SYDVKM. This CDR3 reads CASSTTGTGTYEQYF. DNA for the CDR3: TGTGCCAGCAGTACAACCGGGACAGGGACCTACGAGCAGTACTTC.

This chain links TRBV28 with TRBJ2-2; 12 nucleotides match TRBD2. V lost 6 bases, J lost 2 bases, and 10 bases stayed unmatched. CDR1 and CDR2 (germline): MDHEN, SYDVKM. The CDR3 is 18 residues long. As DNA, the CDR3 is TGTGCCAGCAGCGAAGGACTAGCGGGGATAGGCAACACCGGGGAGCTGTTTTTT. Amino acid sequence: CASSEGLAGIGNTGELFF.

This chain connects TRBV4-1 to TRBJ2-5; 11 nucleotides align to TRBD2. V was clipped by 0 bases and J by 3 bases; unmatched bases: 12. Germline CDR1 is MGHRA and CDR2 is YSYEKL. The CDR3 is 19 amino acids. In DNA form, the CDR3 reads TGCGCCAGCAGCCAAGACCCAGACGTACGACTAGCGGGAAAAGAGACCCAGTACTTC. Translated: CASSQDPDVRLAGKETQYF.

This clonotype has ten or more counts. The chain recombines TRBV6-1 with TRBJ2-7, with 11 bases that match TRBD2. CDR1 is MNHNS, CDR2 SASEGT, per germline. There are 18 residues in the CDR3. After removal of 1 base from V and 6 bases from J, the junction contained 14 bases not matched to a gene. CDR3 in amino acids: CASSEVIAGGALTAEQYF. DNA for the CDR3: TGTGCCAGCAGTGAAGTAATAGCGGGAGGGGCTCTTACGGCCGAGCAGTACTTC.

The chain employs TRBV10-2 and TRBJ2-2; 8 bases fit TRBD1. The V and J ends lost 7 bases and 5 bases, in that order; junction bases with no gene match: 3. CDR3 length: 13 amino acids. Germline values: CDR1 WSHSY, CDR2 SAAADI. CDR3 nucleotides: TGCGCCAGCAACGACAGGGGTACCGGGGAGCTGTTTTTT. Protein product: CASNDRGTGELFF.

V is TRBV20-1 and J is TRBJ2-5; possibly TRBD1 for D (5 bases). The CDR3 is 12 amino acids. The V and J ends lost 6 bases and 2 bases respectively, with 10 bases between them. CDR1 DFQATT and CDR2 SNEGSKA come from the germline V gene (reference sequence). CDR3 loop: CSAGVFQETQYF. In DNA form, the CDR3 reads TGCAGTGCAGGGGTCTTTCAAGAGACCCAGTACTTC.

The J gene is TRBJ1-6, the V gene TRBV7-2; 8 nucleotides align to TRBD1. V shed 5 bases, J shed 9 bases, and the junction held 6 bases outside the gene matches. The germline CDR1 and CDR2 sequences are SGHTA and FQGNSA. The CDR3 covers 14 residues. The CDR3 DNA follows: TGTGCCAGCAGCACTGGACAGGGTGGTTCACCCCTCCACTTT. This sequence encodes CASSTGQGGSPLHF.

In this sample, this clonotype turned up a few times. Written as DNA, the CDR3 is TGTGCCAGCAGCTTGGAGGATTCTTTAATTATGACAGCGAACACCGGGGAGCTGTTTTTT. Its translation is CASSLEDSLIMTANTGELFF. The V and J genes are TRBV5-5 and TRBJ2-2; D might be TRBD1 (5 bases). The CDR3 has 20 amino acids. Trimming took off 0 bases at V and 0 bases at J, with 21 bases between the two ends. Germline CDR1 is SGHKS and CDR2 is YYEKEE (reference sequence).

The V call is TRBV30, the J call TRBJ2-2; 7 nucleotides agree with TRBD1. V was pared by 3 bases and J by 1 base, with 11 bases of the junction left unmatched. CDR3 size: 17 residues. Germline V gives CDR1 GTSNPN, CDR2 SVGIG (reference sequence). The CDR3 loop reads CAWSELIRDRNTGELFF. CDR3 in DNA: TGTGCCTGGAGCGAGCTCATCCGGGACAGGAACACCGGGGAGCTGTTTTTT.

This clonotype was detected ten times or more. The rearrangement uses TRBV3-1 and TRBJ2-5; 9 nucleotides agree with TRBD1. The V and J ends lost 4 bases and 4 bases, in that order; junction bases with no gene match: 7. CDR1 and CDR2 from the germline V gene are LGHDT and YNNKEL (reference sequence). The CDR3 sequence is 15 residues long. CDR3 sequence (DNA): TGTGCCAGCAGCCCGCGACAGGGGGGACGAGAGACCCAGTACTTC. Its protein is CASSPRQGGRETQYF.

This clonotype has at least ten counts. J is TRBJ1-1 and V is TRBV30, with D perhaps matching TRBD1 (6 bases). The CDR3 contains 12 residues. Germline CDR1 and CDR2: GTSNPN and SVGIG (reference sequence). V was pared by 2 bases and J by 7 bases, with 11 bases between. CDR3 protein: CAWSTGSGEAFF. The CDR3 DNA sequence: TGTGCCTGGAGTACAGGGTCTGGTGAAGCTTTCTTT.